The entry below describes one TCR beta chain. Libraries were prepared by immunoSEQ multiplex PCR; TCRdb keeps only in-frame clonotypes and omits some of them. The sample yields 250,000 to 350,000 clones, over 85% seen once. Trimming removed 4 bases from V and 4 bases from J; junction bases left unmatched: 4. Germline V CDR1 and CDR2: MGHDK, SYGVNS. The CDR3 totals 14 residues. This specimen comes from a study of blood T cell repertoires in COVID-19. Study context: Sample material is recorded as cDNA or gDNA derived from T cells, B-cell-depleted T cells, or PBMCs.

Resolution of symptoms, clearance, or two negative PCRs was present in recovered Cohort 3 donors. The sample comprised PBMCs or T cells enriched from blood (not recorded which). The chain is built from TRBV25-1 and TRBJ1-1, with 9 bases lining up with TRBD1. The sequence derives from a man between 60 and 75 years old who had recovered from COVID-19. CDR3 loop: CASSATGGFTEAFF. DNA for the CDR3: TGTGCCAGCAGTGCAACAGGGGGCTTCACTGAAGCTTTCTTT.